This TCR beta chain derives from a study of blood T cells in healthy people across ages. V lost 2 bases and J 5 bases, leaving 12 bases between the germline ends. CDR1 is MNHEY, CDR2 SVGEGT, per germline. There are 14 residues in the CDR3. Then a second PCR, running roughly 7 to 12 cycles, was carried out with a sample-barcoded 5' primer and a J-beta primer mix. TCRdb re-called the 5' RACE reads with MiXCR, one entry per CDR3 protein. The sample yields approximately 2,000,000 distinct CDR3 sequences, 30% to 40% seen once. This clonotype was observed a handful of times. The sequenced material came from blood. The receptor comes from a human donor in good health. The V and J genes are TRBV6-2 or TRBV6-3 and TRBJ2-5; a weak D match, TRBD1 (5 bases). The DNA of the CDR3 is TGTGCCAGCAGTTACGCCAGGGTGGAGGAGACCCAGTACTTC. Protein product: CASSYARVEETQYF.